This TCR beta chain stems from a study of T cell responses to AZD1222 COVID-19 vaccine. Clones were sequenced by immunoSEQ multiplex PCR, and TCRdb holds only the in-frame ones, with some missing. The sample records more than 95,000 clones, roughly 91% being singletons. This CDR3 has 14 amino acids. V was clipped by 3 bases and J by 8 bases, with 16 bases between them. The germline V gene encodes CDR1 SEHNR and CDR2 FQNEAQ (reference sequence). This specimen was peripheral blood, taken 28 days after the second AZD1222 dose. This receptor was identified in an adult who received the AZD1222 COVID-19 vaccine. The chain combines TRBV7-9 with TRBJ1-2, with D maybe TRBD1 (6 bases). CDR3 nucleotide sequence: TGTGCCAGCAGCTTGGACAGAAGCATCATGGGCTACACCTTC. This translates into CASSLDRSIMGYTF.